These 5 T cell receptor beta chains were all obtained from the same sample, sequenced in a study of blood T cell repertoires in COVID-19. Only in-frame clones appear in the TCRdb table, and some are missing; sequencing was by immunoSEQ multiplex PCR. The sample includes around 42,000 clones, around 83% of them seen just once. Sample: peripheral blood. These receptors originate from a woman of 80 years or more with acute or convalescent COVID-19.

The chain carries TRBV10-3 and TRBJ2-1; 8 nucleotides line up with TRBD1. There are 16 residues in the CDR3. Germline loops: CDR1 ENHRY, CDR2 SYGVKD. The ends lost 11 bases at V and 0 bases at J; junction bases unmatched: 12. CDR3 residues: CACGQGQPRSYNEQFF. The CDR3 bases are TGTGCCTGTGGACAGGGACAGCCCCGCTCCTACAATGAGCAGTTCTTC.

The chain carries TRBV5-8 and TRBJ1-6; no clear D gene. The CDR3 consists of 14 residues. Trimming took 2 bases from V and 8 from J, leaving 11 bases between them. CDR1 SGHTS and CDR2 YDEGEE come from the germline V gene. DNA for the CDR3: TGTGCCAGCAGCTTAGAGGCGGGTCATTCACCCCTCCACTTT. Its translation is CASSLEAGHSPLHF.

This clone was picked up one time. V is TRBV30 and J is TRBJ1-6; D is uncertain. The germline V gene has CDR1 GTSNPN and CDR2 SVGIG (reference sequence). V was clipped by 5 bases and J by 8 bases, with 13 bases between them. The CDR3 is 13 residues long. CDR3 loop: CAWAPGGDSPLHF. The CDR3, as DNA: TGTGCCTGGGCGCCCGGTGGTGATTCACCCCTCCACTTT.

This sequence joins TRBV27 and TRBJ1-2; D unresolved. Germline V lookup: CDR1 MNHEY, CDR2 SMNVEV (reference sequence). Deletions cut 6 bases from V and 6 bases from J, with 17 bases between. This CDR3 is built from 14 residues. CDR3 loop: CASRSRGGLDGYTF. CDR3 coding DNA: TGTGCCAGCAGGTCCCGTGGAGGACTTGATGGCTACACCTTC.

The chain carries TRBV19 and TRBJ1-5; possible D gene TRBD1, 5 bases. Trimming took 7 bases from V and 6 from J, leaving 19 bases between them. The CDR3 consists of 15 residues. Germline lookup yields CDR1 LNHDA and CDR2 SQIVND (reference sequence). CDR3 DNA sequence: TGTGCCAGTAAAGAGGCAGGGAACGTATTTCAGCCCCAGCATTTT. Translation gives CASKEAGNVFQPQHF.